The rows below give T cell receptor beta chains drawn from one sample of a study of shared clonotypes between healthy human individuals. Clones were read by immunoSEQ multiplex PCR, and TCRdb kept only the in-frame ones, dropping some. The data contain some 2,500,000 clones, roughly 92% of them singletons. The material sequenced was naive CD4+ T cells from PBMCs. Every receptor here comes from a man aged 18 to 29 in good health. Some clones in this sample may be carry-over from other donors' samples. The CDR3 runs from the conserved cysteine through the conserved F or W. The D gene is left open where the match is weak. A clone size is listed for some rows: how often the clone was seen (once, few, many), or a class if it is expanded.

d_call	clone_size	j_call	v_call	cdr3_aa	cdr3_nt
NA	NA	TRBJ1-2	TRBV5-1	CASSLGTDGLGYTF	TGCGCCAGCAGCTTGGGCACTGACGGATTGGGCTACACCTTC
NA	NA	TRBJ2-7	TRBV7-9	CASSLVSRIGEQYF	TGTGCCAGCAGCTTAGTGTCGAGGATCGGAGAGCAGTACTTC
NA	NA	TRBJ2-7	TRBV29-1	CSALRGQTTYEQYF	TGCAGCGCCCTTCGGGGGCAGACGACCTACGAGCAGTACTTC
NA	NA	TRBJ1-6	TRBV7-9	CASSIPFGGNRNSPLHF	TGTGCCAGCAGCATCCCCTTTGGGGGGAATAGGAATTCACCCCTCCACTTT
TRBD1	NA	TRBJ2-2	TRBV11-2	CASHQQGAKAGELFF	TGTGCCAGCCACCAACAGGGGGCGAAAGCCGGGGAGCTGTTTTTT
NA	NA	TRBJ1-2	TRBV5-1	CASSLAQNYGYTF	TGCGCCAGCAGCTTGGCTCAGAACTATGGCTACACCTTC
NA	NA	TRBJ2-6	TRBV5-6	CASSLRGSGANVLTF	TGTGCCAGCAGCTTGCGTGGTTCTGGGGCCAACGTCCTGACTTTC
NA	NA	TRBJ2-2	TRBV11-2	CASRHNRAGSVGELFF	TGTGCCAGCAGACACAACCGGGCAGGGTCGGTCGGGGAGCTGTTTTTT
NA	NA	TRBJ2-7	TRBV5-5	CASRRTVSQAEQYF	TGTGCCAGCCGGAGAACAGTTTCCCAGGCCGAGCAGTACTTC
NA	NA	TRBJ1-5	TRBV5-5	CASSLLSGDQHF	TGTGCCAGCAGCTTGTTATCAGGGGACCAGCATTTT
NA	NA	TRBJ2-4	TRBV6-1	CASSESRMWDIQYF	TGTGCCAGCAGTGAATCTCGGATGTGGGACATTCAGTACTTC
NA	NA	TRBJ2-3	TRBV7-3	CASTAGQSTDTQYF	TGTGCCAGCACCGCGGGACAGAGCACAGATACGCAGTATTTT
NA	NA	TRBJ2-1	TRBV5-1	CASSLSGSYNEQFF	TGCGCCAGCAGTCTAAGCGGGTCCTACAATGAGCAGTTCTTC
NA	NA	TRBJ1-6	TRBV6-6	CASSYSRNSPLHF	TGTGCCAGCAGTTACTCCCGGAATTCACCCCTCCACTTT
TRBD2	NA	TRBJ2-3	TRBV5-1	CASSPGLTGTDTQYF	TGCGCCAGCAGCCCGGGACTAACCGGCACAGATACGCAGTATTTT
NA	NA	TRBJ2-7	TRBV30	CAWRGLREQYF	TGTGCTTGGAGGGGCCTCCGTGAGCAGTACTTC
TRBD1	few	TRBJ1-1	TRBV9	CASSVTGAMNTEAFF	TGTGCCAGCAGCGTTACAGGGGCCATGAACACTGAAGCTTTCTTT
NA	NA	TRBJ1-5	TRBV28	CASMRQGGQPQHF	TGTGCCAGCATGAGGCAGGGCGGTCAGCCCCAGCATTTT
TRBD2	NA	TRBJ2-7	TRBV28	CASRSGTRLEQYF	TGTGCCAGCAGGAGCGGGACTAGGCTCGAGCAGTACTTC
NA	NA	TRBJ2-2	TRBV5-8	CASVLSRGRTGELFF	TGTGCCAGCGTCCTTTCTCGCGGGCGCACCGGGGAGCTGTTTTTT
NA	NA	TRBJ2-1	TRBV6-1	CASSEAYLRIF	TGTGCCAGCAGTGAAGCTTACTTGAGGATCTTC
NA	NA	TRBJ2-1	TRBV5-1	CASSLRQSSSYNEQFF	TGCGCCAGCAGCTTGAGACAGTCGAGCTCCTACAATGAGCAGTTCTTC
TRBD1	NA	TRBJ1-6	TRBV5-1	CASSGGQGYNSPLHF	TGCGCCAGCAGCGGGGGACAGGGGTATAATTCACCCCTCCACTTT
TRBD1	NA	TRBJ2-7	TRBV5-1	CASSPTDRDEQYF	TGCGCCAGCAGCCCGACGGACAGGGACGAGCAGTACTTC
NA	NA	TRBJ2-3	TRBV6-1	CASRASADTQYF	TGTGCCAGCAGGGCGAGTGCAGATACGCAGTATTTT
NA	few	TRBJ1-5	TRBV30	CAWSVRATNQPQHF	TGTGCCTGGAGTGTCCGGGCCACGAATCAGCCCCAGCATTTT
NA	NA	TRBJ2-6	TRBV2	CASIEGSSGANVLTF	TGTGCCAGCATAGAGGGTAGTTCTGGGGCCAACGTCCTGACTTTC
NA	NA	TRBJ2-6	TRBV6-5	CASSPGSGANVLTF	TGTGCCAGCAGTCCAGGGTCTGGGGCCAACGTCCTGACTTTC
TRBD1	NA	TRBJ2-7	TRBV6-1	CASSDKGQGYEQYF	TGTGCCAGCAGCGACAAGGGACAGGGATACGAGCAGTACTTC
TRBD2	NA	TRBJ2-7	TRBV5-4	CASSPGASGSSEQYF	TGTGCCAGCAGCCCAGGGGCTAGCGGGAGTTCTGAGCAGTACTTC
NA	NA	TRBJ1-4	TRBV28	CASSFRVGTNEKLFF	TGTGCCAGCAGTTTTAGGGTTGGAACTAATGAAAAACTGTTTTTT
TRBD2	once	TRBJ2-1	TRBV18	CASSSTTGLAGSGNEQFF	TGTGCCAGCTCATCAACCACGGGACTAGCGGGGTCTGGGAATGAGCAGTTCTTC
TRBD1	NA	TRBJ1-3	TRBV19	CASRLGQLSGNTIYF	TGTGCCAGTAGACTGGGACAGCTCTCTGGAAACACCATATATTTT
NA	NA	TRBJ2-3	TRBV9	CASSLRGTDTQYF	TGTGCCAGCAGCCTAAGAGGCACAGATACGCAGTATTTT
TRBD2	once	TRBJ2-3	TRBV5-1	CASSSMLAGGDDTQYF	TGCGCCAGCAGCTCTATGCTGGCGGGAGGAGACGATACGCAGTATTTT
NA	NA	TRBJ1-3	TRBV9	CASSVAEQPLGNTIYF	TGTGCCAGCAGCGTAGCCGAACAGCCTTTGGGGAACACCATATATTTT
NA	NA	TRBJ2-1	TRBV5-1	CASSLGGPPNNEQFF	TGCGCCAGCAGCTTGGGGGGGCCCCCAAACAATGAGCAGTTCTTC
TRBD2	NA	TRBJ2-1	TRBV9	CASSPTSGAYNEQFF	TGTGCCAGCAGCCCCACTAGCGGAGCCTACAATGAGCAGTTCTTC
NA	NA	TRBJ2-7	TRBV5-6	CASSYDRSYEQYF	TGTGCCAGCAGCTATGACAGATCCTACGAGCAGTACTTC
NA	NA	TRBJ2-2	TRBV6-6	CASRRRAGELFF	TGTGCCAGCCGCCGGAGGGCCGGGGAGCTGTTTTTT
TRBD2	NA	TRBJ2-7	TRBV30	CACSAGGTYEQYF	TGTGCCTGCTCAGCGGGAGGGACCTACGAGCAGTACTTC
TRBD1	NA	TRBJ1-1	TRBV5-1	CASSFGRGVSNTEAFF	TGCGCCAGCAGCTTTGGCAGGGGGGTTTCGAACACTGAAGCTTTCTTT
NA	NA	TRBJ2-7	TRBV28	CASSSSTREYF	NA
TRBD2	NA	TRBJ2-1	TRBV7-3	CASSLGGLAGLNEQFF	TGTGCCAGCAGCTTGGGGGGACTAGCGGGACTCAATGAGCAGTTCTTC
NA	NA	TRBJ1-2	TRBV5-1	CASSPGGGPGYGYTF	TGCGCCAGCAGCCCCGGTGGCGGCCCAGGGTATGGCTACACCTTC
NA	NA	TRBJ2-1	TRBV25-1	CASAGSKGGQFF	TGTGCCAGCGCCGGTTCTAAGGGGGGGCAGTTCTTC
NA	NA	TRBJ1-2	TRBV6-6	CASTKTGANYGYTF	TGTGCCAGCACTAAGACAGGAGCTAACTATGGCTACACCTTC
NA	once	TRBJ2-7	TRBV18	CASSSGRVSYEQYF	TGTGCCAGCTCCTCCGGACGGGTCTCCTACGAGCAGTACTTC
NA	NA	TRBJ2-5	TRBV29-1	CSVGQGAETQYF	TGCAGCGTTGGCCAGGGAGCGGAGACCCAGTACTTC
NA	NA	TRBJ2-7	TRBV6-6	CASSYSGTSYEQYF	TGTGCCAGCAGTTACTCGGGCACCTCCTACGAGCAGTACTTC
TRBD1	NA	TRBJ1-2	TRBV5-1	CASSRTPGQGASGYGYTF	TGCGCCAGCAGCCGGACCCCGGGACAGGGGGCTTCAGGCTATGGCTACACCTTC
TRBD2	NA	TRBJ2-3	TRBV19	CASSIYRTRGTDTQYF	TGTGCCAGTAGTATCTATCGGACTAGAGGAACAGATACGCAGTATTTT
NA	NA	TRBJ1-4	TRBV18	CASSPTGSLRAEKLFF	TGTGCCAGCTCACCAACGGGGTCGCTACGTGCTGAAAAACTGTTTTTT
NA	NA	TRBJ1-1	TRBV2	CASSALQGGTEAFF	TGTGCCAGCAGTGCTTTACAGGGAGGGACTGAAGCTTTCTTT
TRBD1	NA	TRBJ2-3	TRBV11-2	CASSADREADTQYF	TGTGCCAGCAGTGCGGACAGGGAGGCAGATACGCAGTATTTT
NA	NA	TRBJ2-2	TRBV28	CASSSPGRNTGELFF	TGTGCCAGCAGTTCCCCGGGACGAAACACCGGGGAGCTGTTTTTT
TRBD2	NA	TRBJ2-5	TRBV28	CASSSPGTSDGMGTETQYF	TGTGCCAGCAGCAGCCCAGGGACTAGCGACGGGATGGGTACAGAGACCCAGTACTTC
NA	NA	TRBJ1-4	TRBV10-3	CAISELFNEKLFF	TGTGCCATCAGTGAGTTGTTTAATGAAAAACTGTTTTTT
TRBD1	NA	TRBJ2-1	TRBV6-4	CASSFGTGGGYNEQFF	TGTGCCAGCAGTTTCGGGACAGGGGGCGGGTACAATGAGCAGTTCTTC
TRBD2	once	TRBJ2-2	TRBV28	CASSLYGVAGVSGELFF	TGTGCCAGCAGTTTATACGGCGTAGCGGGGGTTTCCGGGGAGCTGTTTTTT